What follows is one T cell receptor beta chain and its context. The antigen remains unidentified. An end of the junction does not agree with germline; a read error may underlie this. This sample was included in a study of CD8+CD57+ T cells in acquired aplastic anemia. The template used for profiling TCR beta VDJ and CDR3 was genomic DNA. TCRdb re-called the reads with MiXCR, one entry per CDR3 protein. The sample holds more than 150,000 distinct CDR3 sequences, less than 50% seen once. This CDR3 is 13 amino acids long. The germline V gene has CDR1 SNHLY and CDR2 FYNNEI. Study-wide findings and caveats: The same twenty-nine CD8+ CDR3 sequences occurred in patients and in controls. Patient and control CD8+ Simpson's diversity was not significantly different.

Only patients with CD8+CD57+ cell expansion on flow cytometry were chosen for sequencing. Source material: sorted CD4+, CD8+, or CD8+CD57+ T cells (not recorded which) from PBMCs. This chain joins TRBV2 and TRBJ2-1, with 7 bases matching TRBD1. This clonotype was sampled from a human donor with aplastic anemia. CDR3 sequence (DNA): TGTGCCTGCAGGACGGGACAGCTCAATGAGCAGTTCTTC. It yields the protein CACRTGQLNEQFF.